This T cell receptor beta chain comes out of a study of T-cell memory formation after mild COVID-19. Whole-study findings and limits: Memory sampled before infection contained some responding clones, suggesting cross-reactive memory joined.

The sample holds a few counts of this clonotype. Its specificity is unknown. The germline CDR1 and CDR2 sequences are SGHTA and FQGNSA. The CDR3 contains 14 residues. V was shortened by 1 base and J by 8 bases, with 13 bases between the two germline ends. 5'RACE with constant-segment primers built TCRalpha and TCRbeta cDNA libraries with UMIs. TCRdb ran MiXCR on the 5' RACE reads and lists one entry per CDR3 protein. The sample holds almost 350,000 distinct CDR3 sequences; roughly 19% are singletons and the top ten take over 20%. The sequenced sample consisted of PBMCs or a T cell subset sorted from them (not recorded which). This clonotype was sampled from a man between 18 and 29 years old who had mild COVID-19 (a few samples of this study predate the infection). Cell type and time point are not known. The chain carries TRBV7-2 and TRBJ2-3; possibly TRBD2 for D (6 bases). In DNA form, the CDR3 reads TGTGCCAGCAGCTTAGTAGCGGCCCTCGGTACGCAGTATTTT. Translating it yields CASSLVAALGTQYF.